This T cell receptor beta chain comes out of a study of beta chain features in type 1 diabetes (dated by TCRdb to between 2017 and 2018). As for the study more broadly: Mean age, gender distribution, total cell number and subset yield were not different between patients and healthy donors. A total of roughly 100 million sorted cells were examined across all samples, and RNA yield correlated strongly with the number of cells per subset. In the study, recently diagnosed type 1 diabetes patients and matched healthy donors were compared on the TCRB repertoires of their sorted circulating CD4+ T cell subsets. Whereas all 30 or so donors provided naive and central memory subsets, regulatory and stem cell-like memory subsets were isolated from just 8 patients and about eight healthy donors.

In this sample, this clone turned up many times. What this receptor recognizes is not known. Within one base of it there is no much larger clone, and no base qualities were kept. What the study reported, not specific to this receptor: Because cDNA was sequenced instead of genomic DNA, highly expressing activated cells could be over-represented, though the groups showed no difference in activation or CD3 levels. HLA sub-analyses involved small numbers of individuals, so any influence of HLA type on TCRB rearrangement remained unresolved. PCR may preferentially amplify shorter templates, but because patient and control samples were amplified and corrected together, any resulting skew would affect both groups equally. Naive, central memory and regulatory TCRB repertoires appeared to be more similar among patients than among healthy donors. In all four CD4+ subsets, TCRB CDR3 length was moderately but significantly shorter in type 1 diabetes patients. Patients with type 1 diabetes made fewer insertions and deleted more nucleotides at VDJ recombination sites, implying thymic rearrangement abnormalities.

From each donor, a single peripheral blood sample of approximately 120 mL on average was drawn into heparinised tubes. A BD FACSAria II was used to sort naive, central memory, regulatory and stem cell-like memory CD4+ T cells with a panel that included CD45RO, CCR7, CD25, CD127, CD95 and CD27. Every sorted population had a purity above 95%. PBMCs were isolated immediately by Lymphoprep density gradient centrifugation and stained directly without culture. So that batch effects would be minimized, each experiment stained and sorted samples in pairs, pairing one healthy donor with one patient. All of the isolated RNA was reverse transcribed with the High Capacity cDNA Reverse Transcription Kit, so expressed TCRB transcripts were sequenced. Naive, central memory and regulatory T cell samples underwent deep immunoSEQ sequencing, averaging around 3.6 million total reads per sample. Sorted cells were lysed in RLT buffer and RNA was extracted with DNase-treated RNeasy Micro or Mini kits, depending on cell number. To prevent cross-contamination, each cell subset was processed individually, whereas patient and healthy donor samples were processed jointly. The immunoSEQ multiplex PCR was used to amplify TCRB sequences from cDNA, generating 87-bp fragments that spanned the CDR3 region. Sequencing of the amplicons was done on the Illumina HiSeq platform. In the paper's pipeline: Synthetic template baselines were used to correct PCR bias computationally, reads within Hamming distance 2 were collapsed, and singletons that could not be merged were discarded. Reads were aligned to IMGT to assign V, D and J genes, CDR3 length, and insertions or deletions at six rearrangement sites. Clonotype counts were normalized to sorted cell number within each subset before computing true diversity and Gini coefficients with the tcR R package. The overlap coefficient, calculated on TCRB nucleotide sequences, was used to quantify repertoire sharing. As a proxy for the pre-selection repertoire, out-of-frame TCRB sequences from naive cells were analyzed. TCRdb obtained this table from immuneACCESS and retained in-frame rearrangements with V and J assigned. These tables miss some clones; where compared with another copy, unresolved V genes account for less than half of the shortfall, and the remainder is unexplained. Clone size and the V and J calls come from that table; the DNA yielded D and trimming. The sample records hundreds of thousands of clones, about 14% of which are singletons. Roughly 0.04% of the sample comes from the top ten.

CDR1 and CDR2, looked up from the germline V gene (reference sequence), are SEHNR and FQNEAQ. Counted from cysteine to phenylalanine, this CDR3 has 12 amino acids. Left in the record is the CDR3 DNA by itself, 36 bases read in frame from the first base. The V and J ends are trimmed by 5 bases and 7 bases, leaving 9 bases between them. Sequencing used naive CD4+ T cells from blood. The sample's cell subset or site label, in plain terms: true naive CD4+ T cells. The receptor's source is a man younger than 30 with type 1 diabetes. This receptor chain uses TRBV7-9 and TRBJ2-4, with the D gene uncertain. The nucleotide sequence reads TGTGCCAGCAGCCCCCTCGTGAACATTCAGTACTTC. It translates to CASSPLVNIQYF.